The subject of this entry is one T cell receptor (beta chain). This clonotype was found a few times. The clone's antigen remains unknown. Base qualities are not provided; no much larger clone lies one nucleotide away. Data came from an Illumina NovaSeq 6000. TCRalpha and TCRbeta cDNA libraries were built by 5'RACE with constant-segment primers, adding sample barcodes and unique molecular identifiers. RNA was extracted from every sample with Trizol reagent. Amplification of the libraries took two PCR steps, and the second step added a second sample barcode plus Illumina TruSeq adapters. Sequencing of libraries was performed on an Illumina NovaSeq with 2 x 150 bp paired-end reads. The study's processing was this. Reads were demultiplexed and collapsed into UMI-guided consensus sequences with migec v1.2.7. Using mixcr v2.1.11, UMI consensuses were aligned to TRA and TRB V and J templates and then assembled into clonotypes. Clonotypes were classified as expanded or contracted when called significant by both edgeR and NoisET, with noise models trained on biological replicates. For edgeR calls, the thresholds were a false discovery rate-adjusted p below 0.01 and a log2 fold-change of 1. As an exploratory analysis of dynamics, max-normalized trajectories of the 1000 most abundant clonotypes were examined with PCA combined with hierarchical clustering. Separately sequenced CD4+ and CD8+ repertoires were used to assign the CD4 or CD8 phenotype of responding clones. Using fastp trimming at Q25 and MiXCR clonotype assembly, TCRdb reanalyzed the public sequencing data and kept in-frame beta chains. Here each entry gathers all rows of one CDR3 protein and keeps the most common genes and DNA. These V and J calls are TCRdb output, not the study's own analysis. The sample profile shows about 430,000 distinct CDR3 sequences; more than 15% of them were found once. Roughly 21% of the sample is held by the ten biggest clonotypes.

These data come from a study of T-cell memory formation after mild COVID-19 (dated by TCRdb to 2020 to 2023). About the full investigation: TCR sequence clusters from the two donors were found to be largely donor specific. Two young, previously healthy adult volunteers, one female and one male, were included in the cohort. T-cell clones expanding and contracting after mild COVID-19 in two donors were tracked by longitudinal TCRalpha and TCRbeta repertoire sequencing. Summary of the overall study and its limitations: Contracting CD4+ clones appeared mostly in the CM and EM memory subsets, whereas CD8+ clones were enriched in EMRA. The study included only a couple of mild cases, and larger cohorts that include severe cases with pre-infection samples were judged to be necessary. Clones that contracted from day 15 to 85 showed balanced CD4/CD8 phenotypes, whereas a second wave of clones that expanded from day 15 to 37 leaned towards CD4+. Some responding clones were found in pre-infection memory, which suggests that pre-existing cross-reactive memory T cells took part in the SARS-CoV-2 response. The second-wave clones that peaked on day 37 were not confirmed to be SARS-CoV-2 specific.

Ficoll-Paque density gradient centrifugation was used to isolate PBMCs. CDR3 length: 13 amino acids, cysteine to phenylalanine. The retained sequence is limited to the CDR3, 39 bases, with the frame set at the first base. The germline V gene sets CDR1 to MGHRA and CDR2 to YSYEKL. V loses 1 base of germline sequence and J loses 6 bases, and the interval between the two ends is 9 bases. Sequenced material: PBMCs or a T cell subset sorted from them (not recorded which). The V and J segments used are TRBV4-1 and TRBJ1-2; the D gene is perhaps TRBD1, from 5 matching bases. The receptor was isolated from a man younger than 35 who had mild COVID-19 (a few samples of this study predate the infection). The sample titles of this study are shuffled in the database, so cell type and time point are left out; the donor was told from shared clones. The nucleotide sequence is given as TGCGCCAGCAGCCAAGTTGCAGGGAATGGCTACACCTTC. Its amino acids are CASSQVAGNGYTF.